The source of this T cell receptor (beta chain) is a study of human T cells and chemical hapten exposure. V was clipped by 5 bases and J by 5 bases, with 15 bases between them. The CDR3 is 14 amino acids. About this clonotype itself: Its antigen is undetermined.

How the authors handled the data: TCRs per sample had a median of around 100,000 and ranged from 23,224 to 690,600. TCRdb used MiXCR to reprocess the RACE reads, holding one entry per CDR3 protein. TCRdb, not the authors, supplied the V and J calls. The data hold approximately 80,000 distinct CDR3 sequences, with 12% to 15% observed a single time. Study conclusions and caveats: Alopecia in the donors means their immune response may deviate from healthy people's. TCRs exceeding a frequency of 1 in 1000 stayed unchanged under DPC sensitization.

As for time point: pre-sensitization, week 0. Treatment reported: therapeutic diphenylcyclopropenone sensitization with weekly scalp DPC. The TCR sequence derives from a woman aged 45 to 65 with alopecia areata. Some clones in this sample may be carry-over from other donors' samples. The material was whole blood, obtained in connection with sensitization to the hapten diphenylcyclopropenone (DPC). The rearrangement links TRBV12-3 or TRBV12-4 to TRBJ1-1; D perhaps matches TRBD1 (5 bases). CDR3 in DNA: TGTGCCAGCAGTCTTGGGGCGCGGGGGACTGAAGCTTTCTTT. Protein sequence: CASSLGARGTEAFF.